This T cell receptor (beta chain) was recorded in a study of blood T cell repertoires in COVID-19. This clone is a singleton in its sample. This CDR3 spans 13 amino acids. Germline CDR1 is LGHDT and CDR2 is YNNKEL (reference sequence). The V end lost 0 bases, the J end lost 10 bases, and 12 bases lay between the germline ends. Original processing methods: By means of reference gene primer amplification, nucleated cell counts were estimated. TCRdb's copy holds only in-frame clones and misses some; the assay was immunoSEQ multiplex PCR. From that table come the V and J calls and clone size; the DNA was used to work out D and trimming. The table records 140,000 to 150,000 clones, around 87% of them present only once.

J is TRBJ1-1 and V is TRBV3-1 (or the pseudogene TRBV3-2), with no clear D. Sequencing was carried out using peripheral blood. The sequence came from a man in his fifties who had recovered from COVID-19. The CDR3 nucleotides are TGTGCCAGCAGCCAAGAAGGAGGAAGGATAGCTTTCTTT. It yields the protein CASSQEGGRIAFF.